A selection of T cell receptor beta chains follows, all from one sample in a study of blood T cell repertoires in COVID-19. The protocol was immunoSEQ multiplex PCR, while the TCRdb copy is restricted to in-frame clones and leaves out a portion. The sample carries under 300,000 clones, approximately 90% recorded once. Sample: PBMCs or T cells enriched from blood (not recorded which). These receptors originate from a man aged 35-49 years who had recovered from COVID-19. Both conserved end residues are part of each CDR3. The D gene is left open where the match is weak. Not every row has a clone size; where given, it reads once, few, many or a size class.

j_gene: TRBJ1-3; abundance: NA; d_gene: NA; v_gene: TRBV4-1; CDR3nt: TGCGCCAGCAGCCAAGACAGGGGCGGAAACACCATATATTTT; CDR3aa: CASSQDRGGNTIYF
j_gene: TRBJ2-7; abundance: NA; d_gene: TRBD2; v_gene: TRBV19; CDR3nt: TGTGCCAGTAGGACAGAACTAGCGGGGGTCTACGAGCAGTACTTC; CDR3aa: CASRTELAGVYEQYF
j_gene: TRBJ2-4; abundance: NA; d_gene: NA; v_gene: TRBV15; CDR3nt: TGTGCCACCAGCAGAGATCTCACAGGGAAAAGTACGAACATTCAGTACTTC; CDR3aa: CATSRDLTGKSTNIQYF
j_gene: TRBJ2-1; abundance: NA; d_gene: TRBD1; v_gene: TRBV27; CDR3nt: TGTGCCAGCAGTTTATGGTTCGGGGGCAGGGGGCGGAAAGAGCAGTTCTTC; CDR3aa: CASSLWFGGRGRKEQFF
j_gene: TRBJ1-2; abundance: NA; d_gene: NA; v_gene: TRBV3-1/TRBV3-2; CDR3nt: TGTGCCAGCAGCCAAGATATACTCAGGGATAGTCAGGGCTACACCTTC; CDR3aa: CASSQDILRDSQGYTF
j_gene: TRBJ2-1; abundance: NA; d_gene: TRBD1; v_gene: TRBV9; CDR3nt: TGTGCCAGCAGCGGACAGGGGTCACTTTACAATGAGCAGTTCTTC; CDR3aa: CASSGQGSLYNEQFF
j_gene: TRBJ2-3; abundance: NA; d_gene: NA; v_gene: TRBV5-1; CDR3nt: TGCGCCAGCAAGGCCGACCACGGGACAGATACGCAGTATTTT; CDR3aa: CASKADHGTDTQYF
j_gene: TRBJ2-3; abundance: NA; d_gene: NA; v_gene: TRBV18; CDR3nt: TGTGCCAGCTCACCGGCTAGCGTAAGCACAGATACGCAGTATTTT; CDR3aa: CASSPASVSTDTQYF
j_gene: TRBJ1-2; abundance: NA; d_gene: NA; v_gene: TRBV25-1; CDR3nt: TGTGCCAGCAGGGAGGGTAGCAACTATGGCTACACCTTC; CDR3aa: CASREGSNYGYTF
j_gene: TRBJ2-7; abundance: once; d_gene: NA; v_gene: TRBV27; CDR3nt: TGTGCCAGCAACCCGACTAGAGAAACTTACGAGCAGTACTTC; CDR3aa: CASNPTRETYEQYF
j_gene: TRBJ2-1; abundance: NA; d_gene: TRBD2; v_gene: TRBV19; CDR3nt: TGTGCCACTCTCGGAATAGCGGGGGGCTCCTCCTACAATGAGCAGTTCTTC; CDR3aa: CATLGIAGGSSYNEQFF
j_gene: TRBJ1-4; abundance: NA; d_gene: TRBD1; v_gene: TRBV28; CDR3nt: TGTGCCAGCCTCTGGGGGACAGGGTCCAAACTGTTTTTT; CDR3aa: CASLWGTGSKLFF
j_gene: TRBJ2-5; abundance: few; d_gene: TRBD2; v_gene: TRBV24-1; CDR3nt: TGTGCCACCAGTGATCCCTCTCGACTAGCAGGGGAGACCCAGTACTTC; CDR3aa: CATSDPSRLAGETQYF
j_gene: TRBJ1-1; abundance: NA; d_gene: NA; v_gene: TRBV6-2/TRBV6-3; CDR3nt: TGTGCCAGCAGTTACCCAATCACTGAAGCTTTCTTT; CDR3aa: CASSYPITEAFF
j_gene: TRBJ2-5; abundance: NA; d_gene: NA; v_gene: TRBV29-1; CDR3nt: TGCAGCGTTGAAGGGGGCCCGGGGGTTGGAGAGACCCAGTACTTC; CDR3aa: CSVEGGPGVGETQYF
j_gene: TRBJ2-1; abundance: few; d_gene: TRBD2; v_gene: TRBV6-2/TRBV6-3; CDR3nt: TGTGCCAGCAGTTACCCCCTAGCGGGAGTTTACAATGAGCAGTTCTTC; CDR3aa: CASSYPLAGVYNEQFF
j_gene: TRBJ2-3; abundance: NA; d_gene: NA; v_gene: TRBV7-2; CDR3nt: TGTGCCAGCAGCTCGCAGGGGAGTAGCACAGATACGCAGTATTTT; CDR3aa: CASSSQGSSTDTQYF
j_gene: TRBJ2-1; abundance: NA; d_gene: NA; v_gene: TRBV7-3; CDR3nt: TGTGCCAGCAGCACGCAGACTAGTCTCAATGAGCAGTTCTTC; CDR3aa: CASSTQTSLNEQFF
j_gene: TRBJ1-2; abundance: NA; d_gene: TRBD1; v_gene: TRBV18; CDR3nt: TGTGCCAGCTCACTCGCGACAGGGCCCAACTATGGCTACACCTTC; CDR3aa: CASSLATGPNYGYTF
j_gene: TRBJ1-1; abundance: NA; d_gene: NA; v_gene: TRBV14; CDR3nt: TGTGCCAGCAGCCAATTCAGGAACACTGAAGCTTTCTTT; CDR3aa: CASSQFRNTEAFF
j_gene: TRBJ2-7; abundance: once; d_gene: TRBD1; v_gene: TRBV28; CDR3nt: TGTGCCAGCAGTTTTTCTCTACAGGGGCTCAGCTACGAGCAGTACTTC; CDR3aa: CASSFSLQGLSYEQYF
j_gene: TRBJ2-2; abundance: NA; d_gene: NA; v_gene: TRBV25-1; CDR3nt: TGTGCCAGCAGTGAATATTACAACAGCTTTTATACCGGGGAGCTGTTTTTT; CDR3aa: CASSEYYNSFYTGELFF
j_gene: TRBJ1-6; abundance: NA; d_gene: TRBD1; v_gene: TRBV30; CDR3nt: TGTGCCTGCCCTGGCCGTAGGGGGCCGGATTCACCCCTCCACTTT; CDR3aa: CACPGRRGPDSPLHF
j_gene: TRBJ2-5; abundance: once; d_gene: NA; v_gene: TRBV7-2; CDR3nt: TGTGCCAGCAGCTTAGTAACAGGCACCTACCAAGAGACCCAGTACTTC; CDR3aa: CASSLVTGTYQETQYF
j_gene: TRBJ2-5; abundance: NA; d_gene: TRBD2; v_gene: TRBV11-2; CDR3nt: TGTGCCAGCAGCCCCGGGACTAGCGGGGAGGATTTGACCCAGTACTTC; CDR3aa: CASSPGTSGEDLTQYF
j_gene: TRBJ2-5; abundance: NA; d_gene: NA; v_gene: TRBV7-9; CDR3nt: TGTGCCAGCAGCCCGGGACTTGATCAAGAGACCCAGTACTTC; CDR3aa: CASSPGLDQETQYF
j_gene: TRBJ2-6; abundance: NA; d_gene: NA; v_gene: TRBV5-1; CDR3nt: TGCGCCAGCAGCTGGGGGACAACCGGGGCCAACGTCCTGACTTTC; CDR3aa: CASSWGTTGANVLTF
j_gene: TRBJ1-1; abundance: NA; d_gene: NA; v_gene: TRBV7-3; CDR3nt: TGTGCCAGCAGCTTAGCAGGGAACACTGAAGCTTTCTTT; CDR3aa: CASSLAGNTEAFF
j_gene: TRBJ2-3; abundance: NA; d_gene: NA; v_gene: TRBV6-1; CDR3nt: TGTGCCAGCAGTGAATATTCAGGGCTATTCACAGATACGCAGTATTTT; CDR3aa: CASSEYSGLFTDTQYF
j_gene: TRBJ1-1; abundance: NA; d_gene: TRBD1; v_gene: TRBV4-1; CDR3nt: TGCGCCAGCAGCCAAACAGGGGCCAACACTGAAGCTTTCTTT; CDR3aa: CASSQTGANTEAFF
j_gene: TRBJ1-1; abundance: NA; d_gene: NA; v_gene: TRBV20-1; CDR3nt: TGCAGTGCAGATTACAGGGTGTTGGCTTTCTTT; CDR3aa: CSADYRVLAFF
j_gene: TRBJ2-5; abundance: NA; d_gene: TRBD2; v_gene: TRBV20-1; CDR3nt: TGCAGTGCTAGTTTAGCGGGGTCAGAGACCCAGTACTTC; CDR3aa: CSASLAGSETQYF
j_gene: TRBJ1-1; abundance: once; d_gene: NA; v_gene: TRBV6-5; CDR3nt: TGTGCCAGCAGTTTCCTGGGGGGGTTTGAAGCTTTCTTT; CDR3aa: CASSFLGGFEAFF
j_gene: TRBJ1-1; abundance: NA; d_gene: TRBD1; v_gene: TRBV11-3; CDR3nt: TGTGCCAGCAGCTTTGGACAGGTGAACACTGAAGCTTTCTTT; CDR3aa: CASSFGQVNTEAFF
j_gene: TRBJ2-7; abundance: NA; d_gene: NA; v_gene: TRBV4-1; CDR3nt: TGCGCCAGCAGCCACCGGGACATCTCCTACGAGCAGTACTTC; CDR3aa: CASSHRDISYEQYF
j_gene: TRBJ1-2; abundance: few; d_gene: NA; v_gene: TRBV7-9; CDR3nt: TGTGCCAGCAGCTTATCTGCTGGCGGTGGCTACACCTTC; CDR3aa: CASSLSAGGGYTF
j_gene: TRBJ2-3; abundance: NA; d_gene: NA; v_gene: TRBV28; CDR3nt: TGTGCCAGCAAAGGGGGGGGAGTAGTAGTTACGCAGTATTTT; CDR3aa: CASKGGGVVVTQYF
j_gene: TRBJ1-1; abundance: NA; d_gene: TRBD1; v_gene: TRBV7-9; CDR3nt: TGTGCCAGCAGCGAATTCGGGACAGTGAACACTGAAGCTTTCTTT; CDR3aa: CASSEFGTVNTEAFF
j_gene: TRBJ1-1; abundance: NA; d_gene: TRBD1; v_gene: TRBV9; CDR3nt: TGTGCCAGCAGCGTATACCCACGGCTGGGACAGGGGGCTTCTAGGACTGAAGCTTTCTTT; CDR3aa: CASSVYPRLGQGASRTEAFF
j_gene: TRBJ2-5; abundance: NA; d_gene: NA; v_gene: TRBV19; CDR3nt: TGTGCCAGTGGCCGACAGAAAGAAGAGACCCAGTACTTC; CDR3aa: CASGRQKEETQYF
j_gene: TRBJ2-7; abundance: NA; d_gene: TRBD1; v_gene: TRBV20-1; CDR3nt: TGCAGTGCTACTGACAGGGTACACTACGAGCAGTACTTC; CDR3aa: CSATDRVHYEQYF
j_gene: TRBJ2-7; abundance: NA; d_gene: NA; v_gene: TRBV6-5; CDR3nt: TGTGCCAGCAGGGAGGGTTCCTACGAGCAGTACTTC; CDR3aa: CASREGSYEQYF
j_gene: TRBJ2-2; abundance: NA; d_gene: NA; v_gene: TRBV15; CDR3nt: TGTGCCACCAGCAGAGATCTAGTGGTGAACACCGGGGAGCTGTTTTTT; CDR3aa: CATSRDLVVNTGELFF
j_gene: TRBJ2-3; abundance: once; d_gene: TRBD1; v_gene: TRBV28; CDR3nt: TGTGCCAGCAGTTTACTGGGACAGGGACCGATGAAGGATACGCAGTATTTT; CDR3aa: CASSLLGQGPMKDTQYF
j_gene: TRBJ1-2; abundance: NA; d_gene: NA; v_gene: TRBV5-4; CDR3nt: TGTGCCAGCAGCTCGCAATTACAGGGTGTGGATGGCTACACCTTC; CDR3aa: CASSSQLQGVDGYTF
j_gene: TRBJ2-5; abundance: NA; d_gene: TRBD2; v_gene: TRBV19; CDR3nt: TGTGCCAGTAGTGGAATCAGGACTAGCGGCCAAGAGACCCAGTACTTC; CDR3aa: CASSGIRTSGQETQYF
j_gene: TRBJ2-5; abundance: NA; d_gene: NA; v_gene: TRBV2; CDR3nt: TGTGCCAGCAGTGCTCGCCGGGGATACAGGGTCCAAGAGACCCAGTACTTC; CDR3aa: CASSARRGYRVQETQYF
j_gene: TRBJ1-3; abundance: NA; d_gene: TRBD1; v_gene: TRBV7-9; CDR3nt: TGTGCCAGCAGCTTAACAGGGGACCAATCTGGAAACACCATATATTTT; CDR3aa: CASSLTGDQSGNTIYF
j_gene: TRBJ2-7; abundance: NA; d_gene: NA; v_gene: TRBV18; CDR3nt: TGTGCCAGCTCACCATCCGACAGGCCCTCCTACGAGCAGTACTTC; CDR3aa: CASSPSDRPSYEQYF
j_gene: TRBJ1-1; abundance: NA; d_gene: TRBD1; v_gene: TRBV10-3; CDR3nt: TGTGCCATCAGCGAGGGGCAGGGGGCTCGGACTGAAGCTTTCTTT; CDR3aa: CAISEGQGARTEAFF
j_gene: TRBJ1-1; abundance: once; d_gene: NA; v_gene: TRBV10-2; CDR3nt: TGCGCCAGCGCTTTTGGCAGGGATGTTGTGGGCACTGAAGCTTTCTTT; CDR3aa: CASAFGRDVVGTEAFF
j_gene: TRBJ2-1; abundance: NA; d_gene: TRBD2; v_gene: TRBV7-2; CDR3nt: TGTGCCAGCAGCTTAGCGCCTAGCGGGAGGAGCAATGAGCAGTTCTTC; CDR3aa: CASSLAPSGRSNEQFF